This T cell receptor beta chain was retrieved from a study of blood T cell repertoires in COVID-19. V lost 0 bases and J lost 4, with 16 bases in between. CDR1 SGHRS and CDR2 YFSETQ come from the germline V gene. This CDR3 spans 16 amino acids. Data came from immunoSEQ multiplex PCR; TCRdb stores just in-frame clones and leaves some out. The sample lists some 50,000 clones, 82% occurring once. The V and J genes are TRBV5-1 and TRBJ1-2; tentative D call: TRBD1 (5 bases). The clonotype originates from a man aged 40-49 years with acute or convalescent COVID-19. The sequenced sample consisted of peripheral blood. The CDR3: CASSLGGQGASYGYTF. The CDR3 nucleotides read TGCGCCAGCAGCTTGGGTGGTCAGGGTGCGTCCTATGGCTACACCTTC.